This T cell receptor (beta chain) was identified in a study of cytomegalovirus exposure and HLA in healthy donors. In its sample, this clone was seen a few times. What it binds is not known. V gave up 5 bases and J gave up 2 bases; unmatched junction bases: 4. This CDR3 comprises 14 residues. Germline V gene lookup returns CDR1 MNHNS and CDR2 SASEGT. Study-wide points: In a later analysis, TCR beta V- and J-gene trimming showed a link to a missense DCLRE1C variant. Usually a TCR sequence was rare, but some public TCRs were found in many donors.

A multiplex PCR was run with 60 Vbeta primers and 13 Jbeta primers. The repertoire was sequenced with immunoSEQ multiplex PCR; TCRdb's copy has only in-frame clones and lacks some. The sample includes approximately 180,000 clones, over 70% of them seen just once. The sample taken for sequencing was PBMCs. This clonotype was sampled from a young woman in good health and CMV-seronegative. The V call is TRBV6-1, the J call TRBJ1-1, with 8 bases aligning to TRBD1. In DNA, the CDR3 is TGTGCCAGCAGTTGGGACAGGATCAACACTGAAGCTTTCTTT. The encoded protein is CASSWDRINTEAFF.